One and the same sample provided the 3 T cell receptor beta chains below, sequenced in a study of T cells in localized non-small cell lung cancer. The data were produced by immunoSEQ multiplex PCR, yet TCRdb's version contains in-frame clones alone and is incomplete. The repertoire holds 2,000 to 3,000 clones, with approximately 44% as singletons. The source was lung tumor tissue, collected before any cancer treatment. The receptors were sampled from a woman aged 40 to 75 with stage II squamous cell lung carcinoma.

A few counts support this clone. The chain combines TRBV2 with TRBJ1-5; D is possibly TRBD1 (5 bases). Germline V gives CDR1 SNHLY, CDR2 FYNNEI. V lost 7 bases, J lost 0 bases, and 13 bases lay in between. The CDR3 extends over 15 amino acids. CDR3 DNA: TGTGCCAGCACCGAGGGGCTGTATAGCAATCAGCCCCAGCATTTT. Translating gives CASTEGLYSNQPQHF. The full variable domain, with the rest looked up from reference TRBV2 and TRBJ1-5, is EPEVTQTPSHQVTQMGQEVILRCVPISNHLYFYWYRQILGQKVEFLVSFYNNEISEKSEIFDDQFSVERPDGSNFTLKIRSTKLEDSAMYFCASTEGLYSNQPQHFGDGTRLSIL.

The CDR3, as DNA: TGTGCCAGCAGCAGGACCTTACTAGACGACGAGCAGTACTTC. Translation gives CASSRTLLDDEQYF. The chain uses TRBV9 and TRBJ2-7; D is perhaps TRBD2 (5 bases). Germline assignment: CDR1 SGDLS and CDR2 YYNGEE. V was trimmed by 4 bases and J by 5 bases, leaving 16 bases between them. The CDR3 length is 14 residues.

V is TRBV19 and J is TRBJ2-1, with D perhaps TRBD1 or TRBD2 (5 bases each). The ends were cut back, 5 bases at V and 6 bases at J, with 11 bases in the middle. The CDR3 loop spans 13 amino acids. Germline CDR1 LNHDA, CDR2 SQIVND (reference sequence). CDR3 sequence (DNA): TGTGCCAGTAGTTACCGGGACGGCAATGAGCAGTTCTTC. It is translated as CASSYRDGNEQFF.